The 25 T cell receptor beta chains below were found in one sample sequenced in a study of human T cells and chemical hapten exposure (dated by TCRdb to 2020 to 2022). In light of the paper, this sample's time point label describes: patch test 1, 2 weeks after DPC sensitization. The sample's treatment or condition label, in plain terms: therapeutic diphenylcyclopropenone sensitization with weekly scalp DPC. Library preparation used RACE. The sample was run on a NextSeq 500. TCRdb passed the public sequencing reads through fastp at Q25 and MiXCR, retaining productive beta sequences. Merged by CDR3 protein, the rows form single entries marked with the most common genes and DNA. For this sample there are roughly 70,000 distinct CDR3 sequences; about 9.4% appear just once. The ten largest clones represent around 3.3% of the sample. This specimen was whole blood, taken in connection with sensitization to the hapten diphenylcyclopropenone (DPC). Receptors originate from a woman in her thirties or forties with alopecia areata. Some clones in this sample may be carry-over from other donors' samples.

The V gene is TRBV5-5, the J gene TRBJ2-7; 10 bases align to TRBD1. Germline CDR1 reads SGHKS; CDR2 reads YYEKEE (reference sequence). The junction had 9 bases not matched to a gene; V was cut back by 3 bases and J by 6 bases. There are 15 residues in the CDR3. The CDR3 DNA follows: TGTGCCAGCAGCTCCCGGACAGGGGGGATCGGCGAGCAGTACTTC. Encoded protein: CASSSRTGGIGEQYF.

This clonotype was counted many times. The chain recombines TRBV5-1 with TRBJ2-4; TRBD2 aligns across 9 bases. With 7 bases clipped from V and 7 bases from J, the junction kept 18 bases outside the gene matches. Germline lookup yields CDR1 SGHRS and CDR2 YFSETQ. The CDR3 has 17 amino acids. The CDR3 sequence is CASSAGTSLSVRNIQYF. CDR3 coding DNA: TGCGCCAGCTCCGCCGGGACTAGCCTATCTGTTAGGAACATTCAGTACTTC.

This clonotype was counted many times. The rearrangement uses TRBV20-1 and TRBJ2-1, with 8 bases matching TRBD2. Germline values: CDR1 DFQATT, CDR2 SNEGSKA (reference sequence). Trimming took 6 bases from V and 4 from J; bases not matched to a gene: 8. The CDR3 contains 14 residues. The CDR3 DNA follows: TGCAGTGCCGCCGGGACTAGAGATTACAATGAGCAGTTCTTC. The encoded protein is CSAAGTRDYNEQFF.

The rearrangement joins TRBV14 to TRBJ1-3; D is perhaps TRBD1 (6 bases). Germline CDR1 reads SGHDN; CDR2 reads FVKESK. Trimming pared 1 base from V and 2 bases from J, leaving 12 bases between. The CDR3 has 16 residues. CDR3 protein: CASSQVGGFTGNTIYF. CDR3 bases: TGTGCCAGCAGCCAAGTTGGGGGCTTCACTGGAAACACCATATATTTT.

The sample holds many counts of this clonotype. The CDR3 here is CASSLGNEQFF. The CDR3 DNA reads as TGTGCCAGCAGTTTAGGCAATGAGCAGTTCTTC. This sequence joins TRBV27 and TRBJ2-1, with D hard to call. Germline V gene data show CDR1 as MNHEY and CDR2 as SMNVEV (reference sequence). The CDR3 extends over 11 amino acids. V lost 2 bases to trimming and J lost 6 bases, with 2 bases between them.

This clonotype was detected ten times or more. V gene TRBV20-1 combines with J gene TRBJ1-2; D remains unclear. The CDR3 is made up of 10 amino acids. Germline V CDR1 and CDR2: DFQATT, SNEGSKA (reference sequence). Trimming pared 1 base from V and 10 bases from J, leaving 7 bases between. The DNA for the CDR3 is TGCAGTGCTAGAGGACTCTTCTACACCTTC. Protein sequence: CSARGLFYTF.

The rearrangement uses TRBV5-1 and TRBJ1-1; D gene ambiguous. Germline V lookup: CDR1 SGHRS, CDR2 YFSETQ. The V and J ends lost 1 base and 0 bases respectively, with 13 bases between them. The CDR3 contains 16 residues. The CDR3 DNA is TGCGCCAGCAGCTTGAAGATAGACACCTTGAACACTGAAGCTTTCTTT. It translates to CASSLKIDTLNTEAFF.

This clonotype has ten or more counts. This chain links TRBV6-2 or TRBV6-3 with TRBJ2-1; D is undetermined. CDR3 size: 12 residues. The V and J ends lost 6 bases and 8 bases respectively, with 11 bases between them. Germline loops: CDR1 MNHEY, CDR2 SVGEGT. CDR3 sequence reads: CASSPDWYEQFF. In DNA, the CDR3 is TGTGCCAGCAGCCCTGACTGGTATGAGCAGTTCTTC.

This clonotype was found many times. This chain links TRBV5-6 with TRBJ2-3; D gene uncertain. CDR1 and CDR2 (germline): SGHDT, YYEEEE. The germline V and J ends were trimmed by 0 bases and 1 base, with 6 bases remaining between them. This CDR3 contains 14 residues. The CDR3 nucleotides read TGTGCCAGCAGCTTGGGTCCTGGCACAGATACGCAGTATTTT. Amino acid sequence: CASSLGPGTDTQYF.

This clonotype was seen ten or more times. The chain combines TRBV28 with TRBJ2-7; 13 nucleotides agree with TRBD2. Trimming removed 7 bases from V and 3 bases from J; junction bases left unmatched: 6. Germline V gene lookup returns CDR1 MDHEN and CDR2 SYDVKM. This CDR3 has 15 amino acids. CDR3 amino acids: CASNRLAGGLYEQYF. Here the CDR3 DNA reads TGTGCCAGCAACAGACTAGCGGGGGGCCTCTACGAGCAGTACTTC.

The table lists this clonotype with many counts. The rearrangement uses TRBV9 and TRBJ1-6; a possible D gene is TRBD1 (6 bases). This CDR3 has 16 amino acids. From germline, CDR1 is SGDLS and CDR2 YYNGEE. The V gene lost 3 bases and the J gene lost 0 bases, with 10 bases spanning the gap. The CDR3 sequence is CASSEGGYSYNSPLHF. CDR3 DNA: TGTGCCAGCAGCGAAGGGGGTTACTCCTATAATTCACCCCTCCACTTT.

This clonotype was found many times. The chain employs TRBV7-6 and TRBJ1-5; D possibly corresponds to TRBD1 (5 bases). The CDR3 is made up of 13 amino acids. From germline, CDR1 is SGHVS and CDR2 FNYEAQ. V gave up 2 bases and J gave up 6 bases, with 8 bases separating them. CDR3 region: CASSLSDSQPQHF. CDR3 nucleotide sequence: TGTGCCAGCAGCTTATCCGACAGTCAGCCCCAGCATTTT.

The CDR3 bases are TGTGCCAGCAGTAAAGGACAGCACCCTTCCTACGAGCAGTACTTC. It is translated as CASSKGQHPSYEQYF. The rearrangement uses TRBV7-2 and TRBJ2-7; a weak D match, TRBD1 (6 bases). The CDR3 covers 15 residues. CDR1 SGHTA and CDR2 FQGNSA come from the germline V gene. V lost 6 bases, J lost 1 base, and 16 bases lay in between. Filled out from reference TRBV7-2 and TRBJ2-7, the complete variable domain reads GAGVSQSPSNKVTEKGKDVELRCDPISGHTALYWYRQSLGQGLEFLIYFQGNSAPDKSGLPSDRFSAERTGGSVSTLTIQRTQQEDSAVYLCASSKGQHPSYEQYFGPGTRLTVT.

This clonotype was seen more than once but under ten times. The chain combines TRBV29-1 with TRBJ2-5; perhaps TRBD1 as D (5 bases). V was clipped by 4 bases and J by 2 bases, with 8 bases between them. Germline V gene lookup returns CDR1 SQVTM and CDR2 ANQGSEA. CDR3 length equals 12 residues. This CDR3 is CSVGPGQETQYF. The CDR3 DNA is TGCAGCGTTGGCCCAGGGCAAGAGACCCAGTACTTC.

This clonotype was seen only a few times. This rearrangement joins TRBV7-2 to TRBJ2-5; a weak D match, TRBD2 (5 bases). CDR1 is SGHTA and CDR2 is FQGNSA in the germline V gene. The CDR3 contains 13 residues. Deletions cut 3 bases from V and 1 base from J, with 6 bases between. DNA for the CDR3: TGTGCCAGCAGCTTGGACTTCCAAGAGACCCAGTACTTC. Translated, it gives CASSLDFQETQYF.

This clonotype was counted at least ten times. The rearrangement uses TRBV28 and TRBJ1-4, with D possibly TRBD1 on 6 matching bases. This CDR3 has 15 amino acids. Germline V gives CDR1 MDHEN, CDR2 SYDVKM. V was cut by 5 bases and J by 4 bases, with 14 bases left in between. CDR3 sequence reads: CASSHIDRNNEKLFF. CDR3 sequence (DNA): TGTGCCAGCAGTCACATCGACAGGAATAATGAAAAACTGTTTTTT.

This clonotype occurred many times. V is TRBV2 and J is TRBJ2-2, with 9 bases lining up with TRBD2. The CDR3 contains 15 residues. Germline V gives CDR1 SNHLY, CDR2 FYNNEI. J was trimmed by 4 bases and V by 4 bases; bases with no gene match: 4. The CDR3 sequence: CASSAAGGFTGELFF. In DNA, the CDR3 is TGTGCCAGCAGTGCAGCGGGGGGCTTCACCGGGGAGCTGTTTTTT. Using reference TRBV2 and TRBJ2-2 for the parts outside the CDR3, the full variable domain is EPEVTQTPSHQVTQMGQEVILRCVPISNHLYFYWYRQILGQKVEFLVSFYNNEISEKSEIFDDQFSVERPDGSNFTLKIRSTKLEDSAMYFCASSAAGGFTGELFFGEGSRLTVL.

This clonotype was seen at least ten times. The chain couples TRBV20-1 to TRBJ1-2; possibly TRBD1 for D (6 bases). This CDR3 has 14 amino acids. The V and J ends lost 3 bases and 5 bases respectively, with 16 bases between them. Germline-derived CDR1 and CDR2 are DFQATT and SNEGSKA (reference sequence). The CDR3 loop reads CSASTKAGDYGYTF. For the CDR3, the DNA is TGCAGTGCTAGCACCAAGGCAGGGGATTATGGCTACACCTTC.

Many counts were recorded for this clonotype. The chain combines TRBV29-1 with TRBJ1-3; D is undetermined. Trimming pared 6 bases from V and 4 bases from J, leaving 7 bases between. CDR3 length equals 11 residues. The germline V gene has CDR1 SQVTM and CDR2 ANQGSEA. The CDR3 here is CSVTVGNTIYF. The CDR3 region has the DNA TGCAGCGTGACGGTGGGAAACACCATATATTTT.

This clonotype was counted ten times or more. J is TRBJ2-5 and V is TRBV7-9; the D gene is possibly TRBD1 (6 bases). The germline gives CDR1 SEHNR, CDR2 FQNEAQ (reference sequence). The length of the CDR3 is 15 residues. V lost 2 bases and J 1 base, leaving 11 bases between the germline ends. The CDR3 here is CASSLNAGAQETQYF. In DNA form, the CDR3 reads TGTGCCAGCAGCTTAAACGCAGGGGCCCAAGAGACCCAGTACTTC.

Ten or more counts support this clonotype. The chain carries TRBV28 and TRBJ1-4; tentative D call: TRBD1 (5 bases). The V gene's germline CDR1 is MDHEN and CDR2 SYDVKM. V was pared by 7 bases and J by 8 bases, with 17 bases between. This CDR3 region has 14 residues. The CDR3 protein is CASTERAEGEKLFF. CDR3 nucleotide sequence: TGTGCCAGCACCGAACGGGCGGAGGGGGAAAAACTGTTTTTT. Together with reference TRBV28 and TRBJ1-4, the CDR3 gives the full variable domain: DVKVTQSSRYLVKRTGEKVFLECVQDMDHENMFWYRQDPGLGLRLIYFSYDVKMKEKGDIPEGYSVSREKKERFSLILESASTNQTSMYLCASTERAEGEKLFFGSGTQLSVL.

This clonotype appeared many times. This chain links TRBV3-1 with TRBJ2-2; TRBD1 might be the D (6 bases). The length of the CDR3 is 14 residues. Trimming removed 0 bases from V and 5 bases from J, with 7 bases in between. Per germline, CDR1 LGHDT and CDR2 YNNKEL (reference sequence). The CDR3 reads CASSQDQGTGELFF. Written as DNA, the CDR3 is TGTGCCAGCAGCCAAGATCAGGGGACCGGGGAGCTGTTTTTT. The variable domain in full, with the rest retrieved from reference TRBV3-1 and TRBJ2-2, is DTAVSQTPKYLVTQMGNDKSIKCEQNLGHDTMYWYKQDSKKFLKIMFSYNNKELIINETVPNRFSPKSPDKAHLNLHINSLELGDSAVYFCASSQDQGTGELFFGEGSRLTVL.

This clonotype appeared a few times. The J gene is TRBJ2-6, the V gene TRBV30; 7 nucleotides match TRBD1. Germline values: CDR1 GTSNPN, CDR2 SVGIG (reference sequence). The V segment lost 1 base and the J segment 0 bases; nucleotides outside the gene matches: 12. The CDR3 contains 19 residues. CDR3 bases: TGTGCCTGGAGTGGAGCAACTACAGGGGCGAGCTCTGGGGCCAACGTCCTGACTTTC. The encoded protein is CAWSGATTGASSGANVLTF. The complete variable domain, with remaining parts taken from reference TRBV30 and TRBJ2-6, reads SQTIHQWPATLVQPVGSPLSLECTVEGTSNPNLYWYRQAAGRGLQLLFYSVGIGQISSEVPQNLSASRPQDRQFILSSKKLLLSDSGFYLCAWSGATTGASSGANVLTFGAGSRLTVL.

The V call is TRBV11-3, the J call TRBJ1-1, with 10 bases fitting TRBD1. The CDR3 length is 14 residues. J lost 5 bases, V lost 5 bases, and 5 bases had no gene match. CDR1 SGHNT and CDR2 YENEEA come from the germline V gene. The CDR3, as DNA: TGTGCCAGCAGCCAGGGACAGGGGAGGACTGAAGCTTTCTTT. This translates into CASSQGQGRTEAFF. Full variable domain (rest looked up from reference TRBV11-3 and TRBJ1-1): EAGVVQSPRYKIIEKKQPVAFWCNPISGHNTLYWYLQNLGQGPELLIRYENEEAVDDSQLPKDRFSAERLKGVDSTLKIQPAELGDSAVYLCASSQGQGRTEAFFGQGTRLTVV.

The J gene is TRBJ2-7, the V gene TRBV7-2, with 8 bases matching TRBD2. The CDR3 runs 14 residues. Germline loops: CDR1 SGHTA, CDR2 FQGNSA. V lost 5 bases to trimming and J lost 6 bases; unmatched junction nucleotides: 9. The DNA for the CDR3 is TGTGCCAGCAGCCGCGGGGGGCAGCGTGGCGAGCAGTACTTC. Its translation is CASSRGGQRGEQYF.